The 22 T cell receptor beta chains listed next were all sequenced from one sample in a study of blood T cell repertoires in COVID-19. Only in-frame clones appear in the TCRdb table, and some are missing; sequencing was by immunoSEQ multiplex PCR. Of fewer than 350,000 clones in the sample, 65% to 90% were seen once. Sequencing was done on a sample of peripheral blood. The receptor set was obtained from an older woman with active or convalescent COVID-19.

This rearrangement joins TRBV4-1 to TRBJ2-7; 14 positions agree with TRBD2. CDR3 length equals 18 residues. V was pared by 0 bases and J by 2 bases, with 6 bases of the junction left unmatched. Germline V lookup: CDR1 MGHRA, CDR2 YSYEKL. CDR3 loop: CASSQDWGLAGATYEQYF. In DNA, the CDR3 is TGCGCCAGCAGCCAAGACTGGGGACTAGCGGGGGCAACCTACGAGCAGTACTTC.

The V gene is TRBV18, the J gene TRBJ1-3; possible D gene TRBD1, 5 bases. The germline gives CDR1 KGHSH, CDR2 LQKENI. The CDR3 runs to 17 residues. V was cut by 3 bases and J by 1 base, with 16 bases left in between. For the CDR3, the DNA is TGTGCCAGCTCACCGGCGACAGCGCAATCTTCTGGAAACACCATATATTTT. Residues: CASSPATAQSSGNTIYF.

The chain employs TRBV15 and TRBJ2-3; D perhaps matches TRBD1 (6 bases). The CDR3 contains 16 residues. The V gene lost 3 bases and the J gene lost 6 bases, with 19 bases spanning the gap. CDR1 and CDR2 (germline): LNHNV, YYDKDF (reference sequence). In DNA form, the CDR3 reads TGTGCCACCAGCAGGCACCGAGCAGGGGTTGGGGATACGCAGTATTTT. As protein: CATSRHRAGVGDTQYF. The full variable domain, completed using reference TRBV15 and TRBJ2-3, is DAMVIQNPRYQVTQFGKPVTLSCSQTLNHNVMYWYQQKSSQAPKLLFHYYDKDFNNEADTPDNFQSRRPNTSFCFLDIRSPGLGDTAMYLCATSRHRAGVGDTQYFGPGTRLTVL.

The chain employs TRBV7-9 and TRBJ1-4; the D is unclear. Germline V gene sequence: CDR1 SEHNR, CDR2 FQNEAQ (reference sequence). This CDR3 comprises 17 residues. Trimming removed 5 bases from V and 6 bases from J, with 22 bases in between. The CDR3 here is CASSLPPLSEAHEKLFF. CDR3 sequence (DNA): TGTGCCAGCAGCCTGCCCCCACTCTCCGAGGCACATGAAAAACTGTTTTTT.

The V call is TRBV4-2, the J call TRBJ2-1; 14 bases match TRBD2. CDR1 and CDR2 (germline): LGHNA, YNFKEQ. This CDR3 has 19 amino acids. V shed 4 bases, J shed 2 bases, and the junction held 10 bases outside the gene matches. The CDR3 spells CASSRETSGGAMAYNEQFF. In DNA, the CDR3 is TGTGCCAGCAGCCGAGAGACTAGCGGGGGGGCCATGGCCTACAATGAGCAGTTCTTC.

CDR3 region: CASSVYRGEQYF. The CDR3 region has the DNA TGTGCCAGCAGCGTGTACAGGGGCGAGCAGTACTTC. V usage is TRBV5-6 and J usage is TRBJ2-7, with 7 bases aligning to TRBD1. The CDR3 runs to 12 residues. The V gene's germline CDR1 is SGHDT and CDR2 YYEEEE. Trimming at V came to 4 bases and at J to 6 bases, leaving 4 bases not matched to a gene.

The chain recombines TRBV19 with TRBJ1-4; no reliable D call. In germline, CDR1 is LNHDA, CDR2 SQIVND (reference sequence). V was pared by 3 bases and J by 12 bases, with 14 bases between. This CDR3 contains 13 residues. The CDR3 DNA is TGTGCCAGTAGTATTGAATCCCTCCGGGAACTGTTTTTT. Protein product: CASSIESLRELFF.

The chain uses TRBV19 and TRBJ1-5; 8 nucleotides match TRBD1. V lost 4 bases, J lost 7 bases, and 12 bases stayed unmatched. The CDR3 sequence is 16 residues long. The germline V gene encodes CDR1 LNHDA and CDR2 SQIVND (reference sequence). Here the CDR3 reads CASSTRAQGARQPQHF. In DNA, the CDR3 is TGTGCCAGTAGTACCCGGGCTCAGGGGGCTAGGCAGCCCCAGCATTTT.

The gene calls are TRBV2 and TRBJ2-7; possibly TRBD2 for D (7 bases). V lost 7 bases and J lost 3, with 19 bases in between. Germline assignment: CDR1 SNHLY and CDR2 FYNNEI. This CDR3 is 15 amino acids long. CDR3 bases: TGTGCCAGCACAGTCTTCACGGGGGGCGGCTACGAGCAGTACTTC. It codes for CASTVFTGGGYEQYF.

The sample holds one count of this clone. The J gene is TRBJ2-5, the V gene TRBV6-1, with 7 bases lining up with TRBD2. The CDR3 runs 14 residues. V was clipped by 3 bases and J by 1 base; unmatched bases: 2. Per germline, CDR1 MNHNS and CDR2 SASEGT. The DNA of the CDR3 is TGTGCCAGCAGTGAGACTAGCTCCCAAGAGACCCAGTACTTC. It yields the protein CASSETSSQETQYF.

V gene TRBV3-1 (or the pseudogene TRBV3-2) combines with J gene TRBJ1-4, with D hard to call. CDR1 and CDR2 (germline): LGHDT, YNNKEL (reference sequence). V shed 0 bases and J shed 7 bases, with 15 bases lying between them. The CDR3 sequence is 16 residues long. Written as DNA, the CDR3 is TGTGCCAGCAGCCAAGAACGGGTCCTATTGTCTGAAAAACTGTTTTTT. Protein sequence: CASSQERVLLSEKLFF.

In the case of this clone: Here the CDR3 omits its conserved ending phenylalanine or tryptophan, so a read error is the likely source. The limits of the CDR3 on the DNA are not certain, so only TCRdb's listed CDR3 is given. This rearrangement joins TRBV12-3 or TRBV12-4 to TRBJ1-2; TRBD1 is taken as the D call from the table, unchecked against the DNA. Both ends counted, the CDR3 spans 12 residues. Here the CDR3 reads CASSGTRDTSSI.

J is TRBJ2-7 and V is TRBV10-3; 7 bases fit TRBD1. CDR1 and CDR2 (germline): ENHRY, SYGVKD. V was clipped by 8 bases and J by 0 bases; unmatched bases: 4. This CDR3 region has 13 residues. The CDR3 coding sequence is TGTGCCATCGGGGACAGTCTCTCCTACGAGCAGTACTTC. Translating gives CAIGDSLSYEQYF.

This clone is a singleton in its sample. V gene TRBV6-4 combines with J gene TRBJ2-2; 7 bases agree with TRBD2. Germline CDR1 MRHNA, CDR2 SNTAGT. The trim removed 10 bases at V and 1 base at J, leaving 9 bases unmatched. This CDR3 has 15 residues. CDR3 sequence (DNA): TGTGCCACCCGGATGTCGGGGGGGAACACCGGGGAGCTGTTTTTT. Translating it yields CATRMSGGNTGELFF.

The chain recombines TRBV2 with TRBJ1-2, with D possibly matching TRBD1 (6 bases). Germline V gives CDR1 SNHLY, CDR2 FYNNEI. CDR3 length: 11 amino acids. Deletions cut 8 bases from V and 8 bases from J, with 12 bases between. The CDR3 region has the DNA TGTGCCAGCCAGGGGCAGCCCGGCTACACCTTC. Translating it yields CASQGQPGYTF.

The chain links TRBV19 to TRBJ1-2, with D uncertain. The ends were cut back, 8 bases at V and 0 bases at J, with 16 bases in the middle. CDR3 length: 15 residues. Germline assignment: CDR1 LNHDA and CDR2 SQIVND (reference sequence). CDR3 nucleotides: TGTGCCAGTCAGGCGGGCGCCGCGGCTAACTATGGCTACACCTTC. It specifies CASQAGAAANYGYTF. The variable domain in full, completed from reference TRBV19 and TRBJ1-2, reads DGGITQSPKYLFRKEGQNVTLSCEQNLNHDAMYWYRQDPGQGLRLIYYSQIVNDFQKGDIAEGYSVSREKKESFPLTVTSAQKNPTAFYLCASQAGAAANYGYTFGSGTRLTVV.

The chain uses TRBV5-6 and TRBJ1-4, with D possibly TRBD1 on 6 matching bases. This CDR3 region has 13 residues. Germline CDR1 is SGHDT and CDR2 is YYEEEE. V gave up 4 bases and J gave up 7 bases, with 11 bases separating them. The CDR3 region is CASSGRTVEKLFF. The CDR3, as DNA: TGTGCCAGCAGCGGGCGGACAGTTGAAAAACTGTTTTTT.

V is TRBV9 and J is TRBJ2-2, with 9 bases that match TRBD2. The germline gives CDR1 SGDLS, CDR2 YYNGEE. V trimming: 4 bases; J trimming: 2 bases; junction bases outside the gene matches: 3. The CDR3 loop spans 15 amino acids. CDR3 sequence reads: CASSPTSGNTGELFF. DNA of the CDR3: TGTGCCAGCAGCCCGACTAGCGGAAACACCGGGGAGCTGTTTTTT.

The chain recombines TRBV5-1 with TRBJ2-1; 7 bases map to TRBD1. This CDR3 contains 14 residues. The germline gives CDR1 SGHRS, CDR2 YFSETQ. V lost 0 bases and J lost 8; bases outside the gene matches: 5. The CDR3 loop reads CASSLGQGRDEQFF. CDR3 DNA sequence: TGCGCCAGCAGCTTGGGACAGGGCAGGGATGAGCAGTTCTTC. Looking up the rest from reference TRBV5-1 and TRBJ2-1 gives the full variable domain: KAGVTQTPRYLIKTRGQQVTLSCSPISGHRSVSWYQQTPGQGLQFLFEYFSETQRNKGNFPGRFSGRQFSNSRSEMNVSTLELGDSALYLCASSLGQGRDEQFFGPGTRLTVL.

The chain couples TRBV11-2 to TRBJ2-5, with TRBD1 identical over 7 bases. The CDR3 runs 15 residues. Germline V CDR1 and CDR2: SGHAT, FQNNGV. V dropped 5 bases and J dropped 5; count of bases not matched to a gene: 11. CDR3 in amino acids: CASSNRQGLVETQYF. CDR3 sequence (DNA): TGTGCCAGCAGCAACAGACAGGGCCTCGTGGAGACCCAGTACTTC.

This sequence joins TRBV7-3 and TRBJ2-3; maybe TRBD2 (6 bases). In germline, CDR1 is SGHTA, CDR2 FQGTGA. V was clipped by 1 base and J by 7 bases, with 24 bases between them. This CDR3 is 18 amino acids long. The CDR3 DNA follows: TGTGCCAGCAGCTTAATCCCATCTGGGGCGGGAACACAAAATACGCAGTATTTT. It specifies CASSLIPSGAGTQNTQYF. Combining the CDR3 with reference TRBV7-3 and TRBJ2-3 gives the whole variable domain GAGVSQTPSNKVTEKGKYVELRCDPISGHTALYWYRQSLGQGPEFLIYFQGTGAADDSGLPNDRFFAVRPEGSVSTLKIQRTERGDSAVYLCASSLIPSGAGTQNTQYFGPGTRLTVL.

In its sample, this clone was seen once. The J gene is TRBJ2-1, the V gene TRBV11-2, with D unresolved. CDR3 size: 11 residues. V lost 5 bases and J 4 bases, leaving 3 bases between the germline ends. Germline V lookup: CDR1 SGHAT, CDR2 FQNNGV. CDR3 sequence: CASSAYNEQFF. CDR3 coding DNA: TGTGCCAGCAGCGCGTACAATGAGCAGTTCTTC.